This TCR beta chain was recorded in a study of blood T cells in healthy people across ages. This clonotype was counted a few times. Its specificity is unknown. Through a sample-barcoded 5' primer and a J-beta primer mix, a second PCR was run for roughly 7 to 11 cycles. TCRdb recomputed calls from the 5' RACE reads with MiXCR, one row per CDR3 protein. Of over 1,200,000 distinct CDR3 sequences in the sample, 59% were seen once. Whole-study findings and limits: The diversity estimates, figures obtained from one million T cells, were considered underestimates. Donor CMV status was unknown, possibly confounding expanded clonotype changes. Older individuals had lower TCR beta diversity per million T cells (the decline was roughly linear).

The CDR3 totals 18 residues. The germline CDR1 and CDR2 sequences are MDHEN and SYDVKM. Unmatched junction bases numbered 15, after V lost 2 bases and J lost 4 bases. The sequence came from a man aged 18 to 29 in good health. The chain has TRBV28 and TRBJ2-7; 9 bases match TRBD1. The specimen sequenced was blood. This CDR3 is CASSLLLWGGQGGYEQYF. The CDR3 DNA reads TGTGCCAGCAGTTTACTCCTATGGGGGGGACAGGGAGGGTACGAGCAGTACTTC.